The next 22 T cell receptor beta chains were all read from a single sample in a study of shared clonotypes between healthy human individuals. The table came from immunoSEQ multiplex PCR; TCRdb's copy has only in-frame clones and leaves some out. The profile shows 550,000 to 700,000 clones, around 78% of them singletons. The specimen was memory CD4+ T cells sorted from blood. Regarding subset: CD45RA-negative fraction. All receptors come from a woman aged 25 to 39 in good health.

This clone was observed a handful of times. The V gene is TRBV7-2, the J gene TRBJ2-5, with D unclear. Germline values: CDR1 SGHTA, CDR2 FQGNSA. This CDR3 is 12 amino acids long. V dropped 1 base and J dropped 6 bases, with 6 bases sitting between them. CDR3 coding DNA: TGTGCCAGCAGCTTAGAAACGAAGACCCAGTACTTC. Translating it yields CASSLETKTQYF.

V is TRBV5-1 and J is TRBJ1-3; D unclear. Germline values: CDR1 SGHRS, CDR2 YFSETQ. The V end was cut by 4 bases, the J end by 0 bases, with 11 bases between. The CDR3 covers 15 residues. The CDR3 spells CASSTGPDSGNTIYF. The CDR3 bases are TGCGCCAGCAGCACCGGACCGGACTCTGGAAACACCATATATTTT.

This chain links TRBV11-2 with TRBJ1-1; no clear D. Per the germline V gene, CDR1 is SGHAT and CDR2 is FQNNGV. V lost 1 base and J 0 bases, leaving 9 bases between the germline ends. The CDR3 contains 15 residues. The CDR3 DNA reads TGTGCCAGCAGCTTAGGCCCAGAGATGAACACTGAAGCTTTCTTT. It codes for CASSLGPEMNTEAFF.

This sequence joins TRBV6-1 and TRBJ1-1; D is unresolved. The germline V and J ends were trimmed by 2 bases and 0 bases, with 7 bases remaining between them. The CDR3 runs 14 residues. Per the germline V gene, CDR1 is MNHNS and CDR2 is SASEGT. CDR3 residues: CASSEPGMNTEAFF. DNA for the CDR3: TGTGCCAGCAGTGAACCCGGAATGAACACTGAAGCTTTCTTT.

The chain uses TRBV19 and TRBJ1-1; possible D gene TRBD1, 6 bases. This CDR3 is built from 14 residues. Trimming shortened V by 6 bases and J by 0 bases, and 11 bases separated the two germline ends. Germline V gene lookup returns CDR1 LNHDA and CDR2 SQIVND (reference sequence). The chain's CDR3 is CASRMDRLNTEAFF. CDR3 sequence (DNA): TGTGCCAGTAGGATGGACAGATTGAACACTGAAGCTTTCTTT.

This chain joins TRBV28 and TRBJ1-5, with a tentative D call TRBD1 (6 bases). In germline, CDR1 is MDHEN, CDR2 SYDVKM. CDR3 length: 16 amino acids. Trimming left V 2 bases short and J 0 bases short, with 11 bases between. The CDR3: CASSLRYRVSNQPQHF. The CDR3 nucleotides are TGTGCCAGCAGTTTACGTTACAGGGTTAGCAATCAGCCCCAGCATTTT. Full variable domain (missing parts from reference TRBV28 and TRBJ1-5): DVKVTQSSRYLVKRTGEKVFLECVQDMDHENMFWYRQDPGLGLRLIYFSYDVKMKEKGDIPEGYSVSREKKERFSLILESASTNQTSMYLCASSLRYRVSNQPQHFGDGTRLSIL.

This CDR3 reads CASGGGRGTYNEQFF. For the CDR3, the DNA is TGCGCCAGCGGTGGCGGGAGAGGAACCTACAATGAGCAGTTCTTC. This chain connects TRBV4-1 to TRBJ2-1; TRBD2 agrees at 7 bases. CDR3 length: 15 amino acids. V shed 8 bases and J 2 bases; nucleotides not matched to a gene: 9. CDR1 MGHRA and CDR2 YSYEKL come from the germline V gene.

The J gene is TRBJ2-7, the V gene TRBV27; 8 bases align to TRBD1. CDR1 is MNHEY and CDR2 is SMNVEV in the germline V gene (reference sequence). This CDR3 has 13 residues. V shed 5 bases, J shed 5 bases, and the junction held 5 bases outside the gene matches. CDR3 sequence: CASSPRTGNEQYF. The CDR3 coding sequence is TGTGCCAGCAGTCCCCGGACAGGGAACGAGCAGTACTTC.

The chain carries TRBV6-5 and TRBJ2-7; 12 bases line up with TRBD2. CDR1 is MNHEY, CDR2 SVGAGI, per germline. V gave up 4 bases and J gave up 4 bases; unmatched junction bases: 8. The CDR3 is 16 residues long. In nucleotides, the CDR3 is TGTGCCAGCAGTTCGGAGCGGACTAGCGGGATTTACGAGCAGTACTTC. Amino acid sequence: CASSSERTSGIYEQYF.

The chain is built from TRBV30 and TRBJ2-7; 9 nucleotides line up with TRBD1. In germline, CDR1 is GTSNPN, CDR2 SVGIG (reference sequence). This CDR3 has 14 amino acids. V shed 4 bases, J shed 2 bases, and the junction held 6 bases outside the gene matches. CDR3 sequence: CAWIARDRAYEQYF. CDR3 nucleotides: TGTGCCTGGATCGCCCGGGACAGGGCCTACGAGCAGTACTTC.

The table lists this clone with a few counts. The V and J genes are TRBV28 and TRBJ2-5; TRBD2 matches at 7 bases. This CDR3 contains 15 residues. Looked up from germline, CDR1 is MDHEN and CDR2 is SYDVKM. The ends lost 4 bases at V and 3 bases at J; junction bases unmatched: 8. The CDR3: CASSSSSGGKETQYF. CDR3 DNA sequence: TGTGCCAGCAGTTCATCTAGCGGAGGAAAAGAGACCCAGTACTTC. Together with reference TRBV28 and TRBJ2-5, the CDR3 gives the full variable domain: DVKVTQSSRYLVKRTGEKVFLECVQDMDHENMFWYRQDPGLGLRLIYFSYDVKMKEKGDIPEGYSVSREKKERFSLILESASTNQTSMYLCASSSSSGGKETQYFGPGTRLLVL.

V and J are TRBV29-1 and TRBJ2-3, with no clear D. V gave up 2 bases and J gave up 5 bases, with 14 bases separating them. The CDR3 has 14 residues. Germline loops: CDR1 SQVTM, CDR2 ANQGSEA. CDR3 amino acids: CSVEIRFSGDTQYF. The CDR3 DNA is TGCAGCGTTGAAATCCGGTTTTCGGGAGATACGCAGTATTTT.

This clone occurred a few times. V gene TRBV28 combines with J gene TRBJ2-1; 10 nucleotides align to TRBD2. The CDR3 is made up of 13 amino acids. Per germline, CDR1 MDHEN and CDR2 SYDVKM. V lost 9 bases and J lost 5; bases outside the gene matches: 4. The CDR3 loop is CASLGTSDNEQFF. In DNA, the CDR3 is TGTGCCAGTTTAGGGACTAGCGACAATGAGCAGTTCTTC.

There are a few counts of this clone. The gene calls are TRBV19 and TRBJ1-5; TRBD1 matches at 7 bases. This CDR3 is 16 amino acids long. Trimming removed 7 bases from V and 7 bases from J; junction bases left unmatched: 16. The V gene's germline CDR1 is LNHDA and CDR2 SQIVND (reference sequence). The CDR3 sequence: CASTPGGGHTGQPQHF. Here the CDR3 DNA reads TGTGCCAGTACACCAGGGGGGGGCCACACGGGGCAGCCCCAGCATTTT.

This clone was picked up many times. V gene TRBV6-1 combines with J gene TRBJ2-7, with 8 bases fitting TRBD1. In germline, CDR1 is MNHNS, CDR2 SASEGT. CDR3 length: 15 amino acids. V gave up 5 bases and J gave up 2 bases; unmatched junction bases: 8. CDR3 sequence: CASSPYDRGAYEQYF. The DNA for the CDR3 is TGTGCCAGCAGTCCCTATGACAGGGGAGCCTACGAGCAGTACTTC.

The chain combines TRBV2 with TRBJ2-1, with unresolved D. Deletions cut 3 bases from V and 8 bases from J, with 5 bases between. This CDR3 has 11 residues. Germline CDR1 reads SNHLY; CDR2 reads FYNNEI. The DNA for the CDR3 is TGTGCCAGCAGTGATCAGTATGAGCAGTTCTTC. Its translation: CASSDQYEQFF. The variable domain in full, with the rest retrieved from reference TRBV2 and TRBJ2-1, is EPEVTQTPSHQVTQMGQEVILRCVPISNHLYFYWYRQILGQKVEFLVSFYNNEISEKSEIFDDQFSVERPDGSNFTLKIRSTKLEDSAMYFCASSDQYEQFFGPGTRLTVL.

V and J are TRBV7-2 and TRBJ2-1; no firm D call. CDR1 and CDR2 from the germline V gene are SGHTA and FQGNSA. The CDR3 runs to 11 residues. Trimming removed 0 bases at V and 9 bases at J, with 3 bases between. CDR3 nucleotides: TGTGCCAGCAGCTTAGCTGGTGAGCAGTTCTTC. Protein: CASSLAGEQFF.

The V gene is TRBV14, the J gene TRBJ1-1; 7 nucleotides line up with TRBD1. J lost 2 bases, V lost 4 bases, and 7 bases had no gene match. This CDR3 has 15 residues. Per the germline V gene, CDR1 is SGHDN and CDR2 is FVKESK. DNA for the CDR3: TGTGCCAGCAGCCGGAAAACAGGGGTAAACACTGAAGCTTTCTTT. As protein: CASSRKTGVNTEAFF.

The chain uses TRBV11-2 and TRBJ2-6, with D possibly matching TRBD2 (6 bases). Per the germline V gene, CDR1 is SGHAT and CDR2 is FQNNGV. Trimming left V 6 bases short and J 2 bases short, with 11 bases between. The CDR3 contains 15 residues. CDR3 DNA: TGTGCCAGCAGGCGAGGAGGGACTGGGGCCAACGTCCTGACTTTC. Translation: CASRRGGTGANVLTF.

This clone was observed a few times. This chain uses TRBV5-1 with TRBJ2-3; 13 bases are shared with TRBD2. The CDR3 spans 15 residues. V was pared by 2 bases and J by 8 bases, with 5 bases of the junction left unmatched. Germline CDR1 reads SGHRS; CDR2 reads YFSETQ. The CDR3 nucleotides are TGCGCCAGCAGCTTAGGGACTAGCGGGGTCGGTACGCAGTATTTT. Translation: CASSLGTSGVGTQYF.

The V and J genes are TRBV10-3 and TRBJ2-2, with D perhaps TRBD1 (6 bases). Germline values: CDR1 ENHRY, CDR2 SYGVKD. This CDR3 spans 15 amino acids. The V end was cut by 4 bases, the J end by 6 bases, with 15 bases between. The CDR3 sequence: CAISAGHLRPGELFF. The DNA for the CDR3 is TGTGCCATCAGTGCGGGACACTTAAGGCCCGGGGAGCTGTTTTTT.

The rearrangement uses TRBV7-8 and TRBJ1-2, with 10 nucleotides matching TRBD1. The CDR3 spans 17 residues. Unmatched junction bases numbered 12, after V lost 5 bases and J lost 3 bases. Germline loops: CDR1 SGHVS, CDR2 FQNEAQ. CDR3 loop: CASSPLTGGEYYYGYTF. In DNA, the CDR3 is TGTGCCAGCAGCCCCTTGACAGGGGGCGAATATTACTATGGCTACACCTTC. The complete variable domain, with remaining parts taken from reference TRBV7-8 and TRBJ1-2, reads GAGVSQSPRYKVAKRGQDVALRCDPISGHVSLFWYQQALGQGPEFLTYFQNEAQLDKSGLPSDRFFAERPEGSVSTLKIQRTQQEDSAVYLCASSPLTGGEYYYGYTFGSGTRLTVV.